Below, 32 T cell receptor beta chains from the same sample are listed, as sequenced in a study of patients with pleural tuberculosis. TCRdb fed the reads into MiXCR, producing one record per CDR3 protein. The sample lists around 50,000 distinct CDR3 sequences; less than 8% were seen once. These receptors all come from a human donor with pleural tuberculosis.

This clonotype appeared many times. V and J are TRBV9 and TRBJ1-3; 8 nucleotides align to TRBD1. The CDR3 extends over 15 amino acids. Trimming cost V 4 bases and J 7 bases; bases outside gene matches: 10. Germline CDR1 reads SGDLS; CDR2 reads YYNGEE. This CDR3 reads CASSSKRTGTNTIYF. In DNA, the CDR3 is TGTGCCAGCAGCTCAAAACGGACAGGGACGAACACCATATATTTT.

The chain links TRBV19 to TRBJ1-1; 9 bases are a match to TRBD1. CDR1 and CDR2 (germline): LNHDA, SQIVND (reference sequence). V lost 7 bases, J lost 5 bases, and 8 bases stayed unmatched. The CDR3 extends over 14 amino acids. The CDR3 reads CASIRQGVRTEAFF. CDR3 DNA sequence: TGTGCCAGTATTAGACAGGGGGTAAGGACTGAAGCTTTCTTT.

This clonotype was recorded a few times. V usage is TRBV12-3 or TRBV12-4 and J usage is TRBJ2-7, with D perhaps matching TRBD1 (6 bases). Trimming left V 5 bases short and J 0 bases short, with 8 bases between. The CDR3 extends over 13 amino acids. In DNA, the CDR3 is TGTGCCAGCAGTGGGGGCATCTCCTACGAGCAGTACTTC. This sequence encodes CASSGGISYEQYF.

In this sample, this clonotype turned up many times. This sequence joins TRBV6-2 or TRBV6-3 and TRBJ2-7; D uncertain. Germline lookup yields CDR1 MNHEY and CDR2 SVGEGT. Trimming stripped 0 bases from V and 0 bases from J, with 18 bases between. This CDR3 is 18 amino acids long. The DNA of the CDR3 is TGTGCCAGCAGTTACTCGATAGATCGAAGTTGGAGCTCCTACGAGCAGTACGTC. It codes for CASSYSIDRSWSSYEQYV.

The sample holds a few counts of this clonotype. V usage is TRBV28 and J usage is TRBJ2-3; no clear D. This CDR3 is built from 14 residues. The germline V and J ends were trimmed by 6 bases and 1 base, with 11 bases remaining between them. The germline CDR1 and CDR2 sequences are MDHEN and SYDVKM. CDR3 region: CASSAANRTDTQYF. For the CDR3, the DNA is TGTGCCAGCAGCGCCGCTAACCGCACAGATACGCAGTATTTT.

This clonotype occurred many times. The chain recombines TRBV18 with TRBJ1-1; TRBD1 agrees at 10 bases. Germline lookup yields CDR1 KGHSH and CDR2 LQKENI. V dropped 3 bases and J dropped 6; count of bases not matched to a gene: 7. This CDR3 region has 15 residues. The CDR3 is CASSPTTGGIAEAFF. The CDR3 nucleotides read TGTGCCAGCTCACCCACGACAGGGGGCATCGCTGAAGCTTTCTTT. Filled out from reference TRBV18 and TRBJ1-1, the complete variable domain reads NAGVMQNPRHLVRRRGQEARLRCSPMKGHSHVYWYRQLPEEGLKFMVYLQKENIIDESGMPKERFSAEFPKEGPSILRIQQVVRGDSAAYFCASSPTTGGIAEAFFGQGTRLTVV.

This clonotype was recorded at least ten times. DNA of the CDR3: TGTGCCAGCAGTGCAGAGACCTACGAGCAGTACTTC. The encoded protein is CASSAETYEQYF. The V gene is TRBV2, the J gene TRBJ2-7; D is unclear. Germline assignment: CDR1 SNHLY and CDR2 FYNNEI. The CDR3 totals 12 residues. V shed 4 bases and J shed 2 bases, with 6 bases lying between them.

This clonotype has a count of ten or more. J is TRBJ2-1 and V is TRBV28; 8 positions agree with TRBD2. V trimming: 5 bases; J trimming: 4 bases; junction bases outside the gene matches: 4. The CDR3 totals 14 residues. CDR1 and CDR2 (germline): MDHEN, SYDVKM. The CDR3 region has the DNA TGTGCCAGCAGTGAAGCGGGGGCTTACAATGAGCAGTTCTTC. Its translation: CASSEAGAYNEQFF.

This clonotype was picked up many times. V gene TRBV11-2 combines with J gene TRBJ2-1, with TRBD2 identical over 10 bases. The CDR3 spans 14 residues. Germline CDR1 and CDR2: SGHAT and FQNNGV. V lost 5 bases, J lost 5 bases, and 3 bases stayed unmatched. CDR3 coding DNA: TGTGCCAGCAGCCCAACTAGCGGGAACAATGAGCAGTTCTTC. Its translation is CASSPTSGNNEQFF. The whole variable domain, filled in from reference TRBV11-2 and TRBJ2-1, reads EAGVAQSPRYKIIEKRQSVAFWCNPISGHATLYWYQQILGQGPKLLIQFQNNGVVDDSQLPKDRFSAERLKGVDSTLKIQPAKLEDSAVYLCASSPTSGNNEQFFGPGTRLTVL.

This clonotype was counted at least ten times. This chain links TRBV4-2 with TRBJ2-1; D perhaps matches TRBD2 (6 bases). V was clipped by 1 base and J by 3 bases, with 13 bases between them. CDR1 is LGHNA, CDR2 YNFKEQ, per germline. This CDR3 spans 16 amino acids. The CDR3 DNA sequence: TGTGCCAGCAGCCAAGGGGGCAGCGGGCTCTACAATGAGCAGTTCTTC. It translates to CASSQGGSGLYNEQFF.

The sample holds many counts of this clonotype. The rearrangement uses TRBV4-2 and TRBJ2-3; D unclear. Germline assignment: CDR1 LGHNA and CDR2 YNFKEQ. Trimming took off 0 bases at V and 1 base at J, with 5 bases between the two ends. The CDR3 sequence is 14 residues long. The CDR3 DNA sequence: TGTGCCAGCAGCCAAGAATGGGGCACAGATACGCAGTATTTT. It is translated as CASSQEWGTDTQYF.

This clonotype has more than one count but fewer than ten. V usage is TRBV10-3 and J usage is TRBJ2-5; D not certain. CDR3 length: 13 residues. Trimming took 7 bases from V and 4 from J, leaving 13 bases between them. Germline loops: CDR1 ENHRY, CDR2 SYGVKD. CDR3 sequence: CAITAERGETQYF. The CDR3, as DNA: TGTGCCATCACGGCCGAGCGAGGAGAGACCCAGTACTTC.

The gene calls are TRBV11-1 and TRBJ2-3; a weak D match, TRBD1 (5 bases). CDR1 SGHAT and CDR2 FQDESV come from the germline V gene (reference sequence). The V end was cut by 1 base, the J end by 4 bases, with 9 bases between. The CDR3 is made up of 14 amino acids. The CDR3 sequence is CASSLVLGPDTQYF. The CDR3 DNA sequence: TGTGCCAGCAGCTTAGTACTGGGGCCAGATACGCAGTATTTT.

This clonotype showed up many times. The V call is TRBV28, the J call TRBJ2-1; D is uncertain. Germline V gives CDR1 MDHEN, CDR2 SYDVKM. The CDR3 has 14 amino acids. The V gene lost 5 bases and the J gene lost 0 bases, with 8 bases spanning the gap. This CDR3 reads CASSPQSSYNEQFF. The CDR3 coding sequence is TGTGCCAGCAGTCCACAGAGCTCCTACAATGAGCAGTTCTTC.

The sample holds many counts of this clonotype. The J gene is TRBJ1-5, the V gene TRBV20-1; D gene unclear. The germline V gene encodes CDR1 DFQATT and CDR2 SNEGSKA (reference sequence). The CDR3 is 13 residues long. V was shortened by 4 bases and J by 3 bases, with 10 bases between the two germline ends. CDR3: CSAIGQSNQPQHF. The CDR3 DNA follows: TGCAGTGCTATTGGGCAGTCCAATCAGCCCCAGCATTTT.

At least ten counts were recorded for this clonotype. The V and J genes are TRBV6-2 or TRBV6-3 and TRBJ1-5; TRBD1 might be the D (5 bases). Germline CDR1 and CDR2: MNHEY and SVGEGT. The V end lost 4 bases, the J end lost 12 bases, and 13 bases lay between the germline ends. The CDR3 length is 12 residues. The CDR3 DNA reads TGTGCCAGCAGTTCCGGGGCAGGACACCAGCATTTT. This gives the protein CASSSGAGHQHF.

This clonotype was found many times. The chain has TRBV19 and TRBJ2-7, with 8 nucleotides matching TRBD2. V shed 3 bases, J shed 1 base, and the junction held 11 bases outside the gene matches. The V gene's germline CDR1 is LNHDA and CDR2 SQIVND (reference sequence). This CDR3 has 17 residues. CDR3 sequence (DNA): TGTGCCAGTAGTATCCACCTGAGCGGGAGTTGGTCCTACGAGCAGTACTTC. This encodes CASSIHLSGSWSYEQYF.

This clonotype has at least ten counts. The V gene is TRBV20-1, the J gene TRBJ2-7; 11 positions agree with TRBD2. This CDR3 is built from 11 residues. J gave up 9 bases and V 6 bases, and 4 bases lay outside the gene matches. Germline V gene data show CDR1 as DFQATT and CDR2 as SNEGSKA (reference sequence). The CDR3 protein is CSAVTSGMQYF. DNA for the CDR3: TGCAGTGCCGTGACTAGCGGGATGCAGTACTTC.

At least ten counts were recorded for this clonotype. The chain joins TRBV3-1 to TRBJ2-7, with D perhaps TRBD1 (5 bases). The germline V gene encodes CDR1 LGHDT and CDR2 YNNKEL (reference sequence). Between the trimmed V and J ends, which lost 2 bases and 5 bases, there was a span of 16 bases. The CDR3 is 15 residues long. CDR3 bases: TGTGCCAGCAGCCAACAGGGTAGGGCTTCCGACGAGCAGTACTTC. This encodes CASSQQGRASDEQYF.

Many counts were recorded for this clonotype. The chain links TRBV19 to TRBJ1-4; D is ambiguous. This CDR3 region has 14 residues. Trimming removed 4 bases from V and 6 bases from J, with 12 bases in between. The germline V gene has CDR1 LNHDA and CDR2 SQIVND (reference sequence). The CDR3 loop is CASSTSNRDEKLFF. The CDR3 DNA reads TGTGCCAGTAGTACCTCTAATCGGGATGAAAAACTGTTTTTT.

This clonotype was counted only a few times. The chain carries TRBV29-1 and TRBJ1-4; 8 bases fit TRBD1. The junction had 10 bases not matched to a gene; V was cut back by 5 bases and J by 8 bases. From germline, CDR1 is SQVTM and CDR2 ANQGSEA. CDR3 length: 14 residues. The CDR3 DNA reads as TGCAGCGTTTCCTCGGGACAGGCGAAAGAAAAACTGTTTTTT. Encoded protein: CSVSSGQAKEKLFF.

This clonotype was counted at least ten times. At one boundary the junction diverges from the germline segment, which might be a read error. The genes are TRBV7-7 and TRBJ1-1; D is possibly TRBD1 (5 bases). The CDR3 sequence is 13 residues long. In germline, CDR1 is SSHAT, CDR2 FNYEAQ (reference sequence). CDR3 loop: CASSLDQGTEAFF. CDR3 bases: TGTGCTAGCAGCTTAGACCAGGGAACTGAAGCTTTCTTT.

As regards this clonotype: A much more abundant neighbour one base away suggests this may be a read error. This chain uses TRBV2 with TRBJ1-4; TRBD1 is a possible D gene (5 bases). This CDR3 spans 14 amino acids. Germline CDR1 and CDR2: SNHLY and FYNNEI. CDR3 region: CAGTVTATSEKLFF. The CDR3 DNA reads as TGTGCCGGGACTGTGACTGCAACTAGTGAAAAACTGTTTTTT.

This clonotype occurred many times. V and J are TRBV12-3 or TRBV12-4 and TRBJ2-1; 10 nucleotides line up with TRBD1. The trim removed 3 bases at V and 6 bases at J, leaving 5 bases unmatched. The CDR3 consists of 15 residues. CDR3 region: CASSFRRDRGNEQFF. CDR3 DNA: TGTGCCAGCAGTTTTCGCCGGGACAGGGGCAATGAGCAGTTCTTC.

This clonotype was seen at least ten times. The chain recombines TRBV11-2 with TRBJ1-3; D is undetermined. The V gene's germline CDR1 is SGHAT and CDR2 FQNNGV. V was pared by 3 bases and J by 0 bases, with 6 bases between. The CDR3 has 14 amino acids. CDR3 protein: CASSFGSSGNTIYF. CDR3 in DNA: TGTGCCAGCAGCTTTGGGTCCTCTGGAAACACCATATATTTT.

Many counts were recorded for this clonotype. This chain joins TRBV2 and TRBJ1-6; D is uncertain. The germline V gene has CDR1 SNHLY and CDR2 FYNNEI. V was cut by 6 bases and J by 4 bases, with 13 bases left in between. This CDR3 is built from 15 residues. The CDR3: CASRERVEYNSPLHF. In nucleotides, the CDR3 is TGTGCCAGCAGGGAAAGGGTCGAGTATAATTCACCCCTCCACTTT.

This clonotype was counted many times. The chain couples TRBV12-3 or TRBV12-4 to TRBJ2-1; TRBD2 matches at 11 bases. With 6 bases clipped from V and 5 bases from J, the junction kept 6 bases outside the gene matches. The CDR3 extends over 15 amino acids. The CDR3 DNA follows: TGTGCCAGCAGGTCGGGACTAGCGGCTAACAATGAGCAGTTCTTC. Amino acid sequence: CASRSGLAANNEQFF.

This clonotype was detected ten times or more. The rearrangement uses TRBV27 and TRBJ2-1, with no clear D. The V end lost 5 bases, the J end lost 0 bases, and 8 bases lay between the germline ends. Germline V gene sequence: CDR1 MNHEY, CDR2 SMNVEV (reference sequence). The CDR3 loop spans 14 amino acids. The CDR3 region is CASSKLNSYNEQFF. Written as DNA, the CDR3 is TGTGCCAGCAGTAAGTTAAACTCCTACAATGAGCAGTTCTTC.

This clonotype was seen ten or more times. This chain's CDR3 is CASSLSSGVGTDTQYF. CDR3 DNA: TGTGCCAGCAGCTTATCATCGGGAGTAGGCACAGATACGCAGTATTTT. This chain joins TRBV11-1 and TRBJ2-3, with D possibly being TRBD2 (6 bases). The V gene lost 2 bases and the J gene lost 1 base, with 13 bases spanning the gap. This CDR3 comprises 16 residues. CDR1 and CDR2 from the germline V gene are SGHAT and FQDESV (reference sequence).

The V and J genes are TRBV12-3 or TRBV12-4 and TRBJ2-5, with 8 bases matching TRBD1. CDR3 length equals 15 residues. The ends lost 5 bases at V and 2 bases at J; junction bases unmatched: 7. DNA for the CDR3: TGTGCCAGCAGTCCCGGACAGGGAAAGCAAGAGACCCAGTACTTC. Translated, it gives CASSPGQGKQETQYF.

This clonotype appeared many times. The rearrangement joins TRBV20-1 to TRBJ2-7, with D possibly matching TRBD2 (6 bases). The length of the CDR3 is 12 residues. Germline loops: CDR1 DFQATT, CDR2 SNEGSKA (reference sequence). Trimming took off 7 bases at V and 2 bases at J, with 12 bases between the two ends. CDR3 amino acids: CSVGGDTYEQYF. CDR3 sequence (DNA): TGCAGTGTGGGCGGGGATACCTACGAGCAGTACTTC.

CDR3: CASSAPGTVDTQYF. In DNA form, the CDR3 reads TGTGCCAGCAGCGCGCCAGGGACAGTGGATACGCAGTATTTT. The chain has TRBV3-1 and TRBJ2-3; TRBD1 aligns across 7 bases. The length of the CDR3 is 14 residues. Germline lookup yields CDR1 LGHDT and CDR2 YNNKEL (reference sequence). J gave up 6 bases and V 5 bases, and 8 bases lay outside the gene matches.